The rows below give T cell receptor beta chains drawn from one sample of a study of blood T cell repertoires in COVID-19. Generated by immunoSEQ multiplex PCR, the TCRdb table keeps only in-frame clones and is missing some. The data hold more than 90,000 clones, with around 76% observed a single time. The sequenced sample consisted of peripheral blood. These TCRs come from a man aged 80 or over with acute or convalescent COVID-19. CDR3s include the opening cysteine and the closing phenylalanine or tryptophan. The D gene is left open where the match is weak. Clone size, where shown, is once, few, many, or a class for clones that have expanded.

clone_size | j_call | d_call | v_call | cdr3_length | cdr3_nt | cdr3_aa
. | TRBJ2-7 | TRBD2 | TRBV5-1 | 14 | TGCGCCAGCAACCCGGGACTAAATAACTACGAGCAGTACTTC | CASNPGLNNYEQYF
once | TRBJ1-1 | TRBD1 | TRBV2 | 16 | TGTGCCAGCAGCGGGACAGCGCCGGTAGGGAGTGCTGAAGCTTTCTTT | CASSGTAPVGSAEAFF
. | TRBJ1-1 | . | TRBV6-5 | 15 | TGTGCCAGCAGTCCCCCATATGGGGCACAAACTGAAGCTTTCTTT | CASSPPYGAQTEAFF
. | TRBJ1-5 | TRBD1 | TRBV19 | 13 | TGTGCCAGTAGTACAGGGGGTGATCAGCCCCAGCATTTT | CASSTGGDQPQHF
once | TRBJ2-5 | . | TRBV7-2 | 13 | TGTGCCAGCAGCCCCGACTATCAAGAGACCCAGTACTTC | CASSPDYQETQYF
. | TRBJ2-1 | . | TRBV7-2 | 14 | TGTGCCAGCAGCTTAGACAATCGGGGCAATGAGCAGTTCTTC | CASSLDNRGNEQFF
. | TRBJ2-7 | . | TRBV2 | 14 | TGTGCCAGCAGTGTTGGGAGGTCCTCCTACGAGCAGTACTTC | CASSVGRSSYEQYF
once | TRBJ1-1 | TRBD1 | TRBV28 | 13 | TGTGCCAGTAAGACAGGGCTGAACACTGAAGCTTTCTTT | CASKTGLNTEAFF
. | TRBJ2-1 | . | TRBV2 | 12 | TGTGCCAGCACGGCGGATAACAATGAGCAGTTCTTC | CASTADNNEQFF
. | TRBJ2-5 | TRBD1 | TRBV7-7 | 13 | TGTGCCAGCAGCGCGGGACAGGGGATGACCCAGTACTTC | CASSAGQGMTQYF
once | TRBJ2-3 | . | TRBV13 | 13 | TGTGCCAGCAGCTTGAGGGAAACAGATACGCAGTATTTT | CASSLRETDTQYF
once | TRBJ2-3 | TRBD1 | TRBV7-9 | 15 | TGTGCCAGCAGCCTGGACAGGGCTAGCACAGATACGCAGTATTTT | CASSLDRASTDTQYF
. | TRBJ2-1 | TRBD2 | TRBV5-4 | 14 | TGTGCCAGCAGCCTAGGGACTAGCACCAATGAGCAGTTCTTC | CASSLGTSTNEQFF
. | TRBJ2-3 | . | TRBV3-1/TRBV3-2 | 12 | TGTGCCAGCAGCCAACTTCCAGATACGCAGTATTTT | CASSQLPDTQYF
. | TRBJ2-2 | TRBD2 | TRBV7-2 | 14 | TGTGCCAGCAGCTTAGGGGGACTAGTCGGGGAGCTGTTTTTT | CASSLGGLVGELFF
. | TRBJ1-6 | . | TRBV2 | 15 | TGTGCCAGCAGTGAACCCATCTCCTATAATTCACCCCTCCACTTT | CASSEPISYNSPLHF
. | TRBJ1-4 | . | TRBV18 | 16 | TGTGCCAGCTCACCCACCGCCGCCAGGGCGGATGAAAAACTGTTTTTT | CASSPTAARADEKLFF
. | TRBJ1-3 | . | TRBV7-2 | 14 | TGTGCCAGCAGCTCCTCTCCCTCTGGAAACACCATATATTTT | CASSSSPSGNTIYF
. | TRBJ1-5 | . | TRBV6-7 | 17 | TGTGCCAGCAGTCACTGTCGGGGGGCCACAAGGAACCAGCCCCAGCATTTT | CASSHCRGATRNQPQHF
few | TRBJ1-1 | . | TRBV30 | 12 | TGTGCCTGTAACTCTAATGGGAGGGAAGCTTTCTTT | CACNSNGREAFF
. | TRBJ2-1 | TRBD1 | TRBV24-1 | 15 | TGTGCCACCAGTGATTTGGGGACAGGGAACAATGAGCAGTTCTTC | CATSDLGTGNNEQFF
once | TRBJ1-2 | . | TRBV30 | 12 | TGTGCCTCTCCGGGTGGGGGGTACGGCTACACCTTC | CASPGGGYGYTF
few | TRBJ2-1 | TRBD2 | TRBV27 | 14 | TGTGCCAGCAGCGGACTAGCGGACTACAATGGGCAGTTCTTC | CASSGLADYNGQFF
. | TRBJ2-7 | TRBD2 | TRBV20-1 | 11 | TGCAGCGGGGGGGGTGTCGACGAGCAGTACTTC | CSGGGVDEQYF
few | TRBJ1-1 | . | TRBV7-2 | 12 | TGTGCCAGCAGCTTAGATCGGGGGTGGGCTTTCTTT | CASSLDRGWAFF
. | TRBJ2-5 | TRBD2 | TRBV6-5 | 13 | TGTGCGGGGAGGCGGGGGGAACAAGAGACCCAGTACTTC | CAGRRGEQETQYF
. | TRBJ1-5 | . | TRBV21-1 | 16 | TGTGCCAGCAGTTGTACAGGGCGGTGTAGCAATCAGCCCCAGCATTTT | CASSCTGRCSNQPQHF